One T cell receptor beta chain is described in this entry. This clonotype came up many times. No antigen is known for it. Base qualities are not at hand, and no much larger clone is one base apart. The record originates from a study of Graves' ophthalmopathy and Graves' hyperthyroidism (dated by TCRdb to 2017 to 2018). Concerning the study at large: Peripheral blood was collected before any treatment was given, at the time of initial diagnosis. In total, 135 blood samples were TCR-sequenced: around 42 ophthalmopathy, around 75 hyperthyroidism and approximately 17 hyperthyroidism-to-ophthalmopathy patients. For independent validation, a separate cohort was made up of approximately 19 hyperthyroidism patients plus 17 patients who later progressed from hyperthyroidism to ophthalmopathy. The study used signatures of the TCR beta repertoire to tell Graves' ophthalmopathy apart from Graves' hyperthyroidism and to predict which patients would progress to ophthalmopathy. A discovery set of 90 to 100 patients (around 40 ophthalmopathy, some 58 stable hyperthyroidism) was enrolled to explore V-J signatures distinguishing ophthalmopathy from hyperthyroidism. The 85 to 100 discovery patients were randomly split 7:3 into training and test sets. Following sample collection, hyperthyroidism patients were given methimazole at a starting dose of 30 mg daily, and ophthalmopathy patients were given high-dose intravenous methylprednisolone. T-cell repertoires of thyroid tissue and blood were compared in six hyperthyroidism patients. Study-level results and caveats: No statistical method was used to set the sample size in advance, and the investigators knew which group each participant was assigned to. In validation, the model predicted ophthalmopathy progression with more than 55% sensitivity and 72.22% specificity; some twelve predicted patients were CT-confirmed with GO in a median of roughly 6.8 months. Ophthalmopathy was separated from stable hyperthyroidism by the 13-signature model with about 90% sensitivity and approximately 84% specificity in cross-validation and with 80%/75% in the test set. Most of the expanded thyroid clonotypes with a frequency above 0.001 were also detected in blood, and it was suggested that the thyroid immune response may be reflected by blood repertoires.

For repertoire sequencing, TCR beta CDR3 regions were amplified from RNA transcripts. The first round of RT-PCR was done with HTBI primers and the Qiagen OneStep RT-PCR kit, and was followed by a second round of multiplex PCR, then size selection and purification. Libraries were sequenced on an Illumina HiSeq2000 using paired-end 100 bp reads. In the original analysis: SOAPnuke was used to process the reads, throwing out any read that had adapters, had uncalled bases, had a mean Phred below 15, or lacked an exact constant-primer or identifier match. High-quality paired reads were merged with COPE v1.2.5. Clonotypes were defined as unique nucleotide sequences and were aligned to IMGT TRB V, D and J references using MiTCR v1.1. Only V-J combinations with frequency above 0.0001 were analysed, covering more than 99% of repertoires. For each V-J combination, a TCR clonal expansion and chaos score was defined as F50 clonal expansion divided by the chaos observed in the TCRdist matrix. Features were reduced by Welch's t-statistics and random forest to around 14 V-J combinations, which fed a naive Bayes classifier. The Morisita-Horn index was used to measure how similar the thyroid and blood repertoires were. TCRdb redid the processing of the public reads, applying fastp at Q25 and MiXCR, and retained in-frame beta chains. Rows with one shared CDR3 protein collapse into an entry with the most common genes and DNA. TCRdb's processing, not the authors', yielded these V and J calls. The sample includes roughly 480,000 distinct CDR3 sequences, with around an eighth observed a single time. The ten most abundant clones make up 8% to 10% of the sample.

Patients with ophthalmopathy had moderately to severely active disease, with a Clinical Activity Score of 3 or more, a NOSPECS grade of 4 or more, and a disease duration of less than 3 months. Anyone with other autoimmune diseases, uncontrolled infections, pregnancy or lactation was excluded from the study. Diagnosis was based on clinical symptoms, serum thyroxine, TRAb, thyroid ultrasound and orbital computed tomography. Using Ficoll-Paque density gradient centrifugation, PBMCs were isolated from less than 11 ml of fresh peripheral blood. Trizol reagent was used to extract the total RNA, and its quality was then checked on an Agilent 2100 Bioanalyzer. According to the germline V gene, CDR1 reads MNHNS and CDR2 reads SASEGT. Counted from cysteine to phenylalanine, this CDR3 has 15 amino acids. Kept here is only the CDR3 DNA, which spans 45 bases and is read in frame from base 1. The junction shows trimming of 6 bases on V and 6 bases on J, and the gene matches do not reach 14 bases of it.

Sequenced: blood. This receptor chain uses TRBV6-1 and TRBJ2-7; 7 bases in between match TRBD1. This sequence originates from a woman aged 25 to 39 with Graves' ophthalmopathy. Donor details come from another sample of the same person, matched by shared clones. The DNA reads TGTGCCAGCAGAGAGACTTTACAGGGGTGGCTCGAGCAGTACTTC. The resulting protein is CASRETLQGWLEQYF.